Listed below are T cell receptor beta chains from one sample, sequenced in a study of molecular identifiers for immune sequencing clone quantification. TCRdb re-called the PCR reads through MiXCR, storing one row per CDR3 protein. The table lists around 460,000 distinct CDR3 sequences, around 23% of them singletons, with about 0.75% in the top ten. The sequencing sample was made of naive CD8+ T cells from blood, with Jurkat cell RNA spiked in. The source is a human donor in good health. Some libraries in this study had Jurkat cell RNA spiked in. The CDR3 runs from the conserved cysteine through the conserved F or W. D genes are given only for firm matches. Some rows mark clone size as missing; the rest say once, few, many or name a class of expanded clone.

j_gene: TRBJ2-7; v_gene: TRBV5-1; d_gene: TRBD2; abundance: .; CDR3aa: CASGRGAPFVEQYF; CDR3nt: TGCGCCAGCGGGCGGGGGGCCCCCTTCGTGGAGCAGTACTTC
j_gene: TRBJ2-7; v_gene: TRBV4-2; d_gene: TRBD2; abundance: few; CDR3aa: CASSQAITSGSLSYEQYF; CDR3nt: TGTGCCAGCAGCCAAGCTATCACTAGCGGGTCCCTCTCCTACGAGCAGTACTTC
j_gene: TRBJ2-1; v_gene: TRBV11-3; d_gene: TRBD2; abundance: .; CDR3aa: CASSLKTSGSGYEQFF; CDR3nt: TGTGCCAGCAGCTTAAAGACTAGCGGGAGTGGCTATGAGCAGTTCTTC
j_gene: TRBJ2-3; v_gene: TRBV28; d_gene: .; abundance: many; CDR3aa: CASSGRTDTQYF; CDR3nt: TGTGCCAGCAGTGGGAGAACAGATACGCAGTATTTT
j_gene: TRBJ1-1; v_gene: TRBV7-9; d_gene: .; abundance: many; CDR3aa: CASSLGPGMNTEAFF; CDR3nt: TGTGCCAGCAGCTTAGGTCCGGGGATGAACACTGAAGCTTTCTTT
j_gene: TRBJ2-3; v_gene: TRBV20-1; d_gene: TRBD2; abundance: few; CDR3aa: CSARDLLAELSTDTQYF; CDR3nt: TGCAGTGCTAGAGATTTGCTAGCGGAACTTAGCACAGATACGCAGTATTTT
j_gene: TRBJ2-7; v_gene: TRBV11-2; d_gene: .; abundance: .; CDR3aa: CASSAYRTFRDEQYF; CDR3nt: TGTGCCAGCAGCGCATACAGGACCTTCAGGGACGAGCAGTACTTC
j_gene: TRBJ2-7; v_gene: TRBV20-1; d_gene: TRBD1; abundance: .; CDR3aa: CSARGRDRDYEQYF; CDR3nt: TGCAGTGCTAGGGGGCGGGACAGGGACTACGAGCAGTACTTC
j_gene: TRBJ2-2; v_gene: TRBV2; d_gene: .; abundance: .; CDR3aa: CASSESGGGTGELFF; CDR3nt: TGTGCCAGCAGTGAATCGGGGGGCGGCACCGGGGAGCTGTTTTTT
j_gene: TRBJ2-5; v_gene: TRBV10-3; d_gene: TRBD2; abundance: few; CDR3aa: CAISGTSGSGHIQETQYF; CDR3nt: TGTGCCATCAGTGGGACTAGCGGGAGCGGCCATATCCAAGAGACCCAGTACTTC
j_gene: TRBJ2-3; v_gene: TRBV7-3; d_gene: TRBD2; abundance: .; CDR3aa: CASSNTPRLAGGGVDTQYF; CDR3nt: TGTGCCAGCAGCAACACCCCTAGACTAGCGGGAGGCGGGGTAGATACGCAGTATTTT
j_gene: TRBJ1-4; v_gene: TRBV23-1; d_gene: .; abundance: .; CDR3aa: CASSMAEEEEKLFF; CDR3nt: TGCGCCAGCAGTATGGCGGAGGAAGAGGAAAAACTGTTTTTT
j_gene: TRBJ2-3; v_gene: TRBV27; d_gene: .; abundance: few; CDR3aa: CASSSGPYVTDTQYF; CDR3nt: TGTGCCAGCAGCTCAGGTCCTTACGTCACAGATACGCAGTATTTT
j_gene: TRBJ1-2; v_gene: TRBV16; d_gene: .; abundance: few; CDR3aa: CASSQSSWVEGYTF; CDR3nt: TGTGCCAGCAGCCAATCTTCGTGGGTAGAGGGCTACACCTTC
j_gene: TRBJ2-2; v_gene: TRBV20-1; d_gene: .; abundance: many; CDR3aa: CSKIQSRDTGELFF; CDR3nt: TGCAGTAAAATCCAGAGCAGAGACACCGGGGAGCTGTTTTTT
j_gene: TRBJ1-1; v_gene: TRBV5-6; d_gene: .; abundance: .; CDR3aa: CASSSLESFTEAFF; CDR3nt: TGTGCCAGCAGCTCTCTGGAGTCGTTCACTGAAGCTTTCTTT
j_gene: TRBJ2-2; v_gene: TRBV5-1; d_gene: .; abundance: .; CDR3aa: CASSLYTSANTGELFF; CDR3nt: TGCGCCAGCAGCTTGTATACCAGCGCGAACACCGGGGAGCTGTTTTTT
j_gene: TRBJ2-3; v_gene: TRBV11-1; d_gene: .; abundance: many; CDR3aa: CASSPSSDTQYF; CDR3nt: TGTGCCAGCAGCCCCAGCTCAGATACGCAGTATTTT
j_gene: TRBJ2-1; v_gene: TRBV4-3; d_gene: TRBD2; abundance: few; CDR3aa: CASSQDAGGSYNEQFF; CDR3nt: TGCGCCAGCAGCCAAGACGCGGGGGGCTCCTACAATGAGCAGTTCTTC
j_gene: TRBJ1-2; v_gene: TRBV9; d_gene: .; abundance: many; CDR3aa: CASSVGFYTTGYGYTF; CDR3nt: TGTGCCAGCAGCGTAGGCTTTTACACCACAGGCTATGGCTACACCTTC
j_gene: TRBJ2-5; v_gene: TRBV7-9; d_gene: .; abundance: many; CDR3aa: CASSLDSGPGETQYF; CDR3nt: TGTGCCAGCAGCTTAGACTCCGGGCCCGGGGAGACCCAGTACTTC
j_gene: TRBJ2-7; v_gene: TRBV27; d_gene: .; abundance: few; CDR3aa: CASSLLEGMEYEQYF; CDR3nt: TGTGCCAGCAGTTTATTAGAGGGGATGGAGTACGAGCAGTACTTC
j_gene: TRBJ2-5; v_gene: TRBV11-2; d_gene: .; abundance: few; CDR3aa: CASSSALDRRTQYF; CDR3nt: TGTGCCAGCAGCTCCGCCCTGGACCGGCGAACCCAGTACTTC
j_gene: TRBJ2-3; v_gene: TRBV12-3/TRBV12-4; d_gene: TRBD2; abundance: few; CDR3aa: CASSLALAGAYTDTQYF; CDR3nt: TGTGCCAGCAGTTTAGCACTAGCGGGCGCTTACACAGATACGCAGTATTTT
j_gene: TRBJ2-1; v_gene: TRBV7-9; d_gene: .; abundance: .; CDR3aa: CASSLAINNEQFF; CDR3nt: TGTGCCAGCAGCTTAGCGATAAACAATGAGCAGTTCTTC
j_gene: TRBJ1-1; v_gene: TRBV6-5; d_gene: .; abundance: .; CDR3aa: CASSSGASLYTEAFF; CDR3nt: TGTGCCAGCAGCTCGGGGGCTTCCTTGTACACTGAAGCTTTCTTT
j_gene: TRBJ2-7; v_gene: TRBV7-9; d_gene: TRBD1; abundance: .; CDR3aa: CASSPGTGSTYEQYF; CDR3nt: TGTGCCAGCAGCCCAGGGACAGGGAGTACCTACGAGCAGTACTTC
j_gene: TRBJ2-1; v_gene: TRBV29-1; d_gene: .; abundance: few; CDR3aa: CSDNEQFF; CDR3nt: TGCAGCGACAATGAGCAGTTCTTC
j_gene: TRBJ2-7; v_gene: TRBV7-2; d_gene: TRBD2; abundance: .; CDR3aa: CASSHGTSGTAHEQYF; CDR3nt: TGTGCCAGCAGCCACGGGACTAGCGGAACAGCCCACGAGCAGTACTTC
j_gene: TRBJ2-7; v_gene: TRBV19; d_gene: .; abundance: .; CDR3aa: CASSIGGGSEQYF; CDR3nt: TGTGCCAGTAGTATTGGAGGAGGGTCCGAGCAGTACTTC
j_gene: TRBJ2-7; v_gene: TRBV11-2; d_gene: .; abundance: few; CDR3aa: CASSLDPGTPYEQYF; CDR3nt: TGTGCCAGCAGCTTAGATCCAGGGACGCCCTACGAGCAGTACTTC
j_gene: TRBJ2-5; v_gene: TRBV27; d_gene: .; abundance: few; CDR3aa: CASSSHGQEPQYF; CDR3nt: TGTGCCAGCAGTTCGCATGGTCAAGAGCCCCAGTACTTC
j_gene: TRBJ1-1; v_gene: TRBV19; d_gene: TRBD1; abundance: few; CDR3aa: CASSADRGLNTEAFF; CDR3nt: TGTGCCAGTAGTGCGGACAGGGGGCTCAACACTGAAGCTTTCTTT
j_gene: TRBJ2-3; v_gene: TRBV7-8; d_gene: .; abundance: .; CDR3aa: CARSLVGEEPEYF; CDR3nt: TGTGCCAGAAGCTTAGTGGGGGAGGAGCCGGAGTATTTT
j_gene: TRBJ2-1; v_gene: TRBV29-1; d_gene: TRBD2; abundance: few; CDR3aa: CSVAGTSGSLKGNEQFF; CDR3nt: TGCAGCGTTGCCGGGACTAGCGGGAGCTTAAAGGGGAATGAGCAGTTCTTC
j_gene: TRBJ2-1; v_gene: TRBV30; d_gene: .; abundance: .; CDR3aa: CAWSSSGGRINEQFF; CDR3nt: TGTGCCTGGAGTTCATCGGGGGGCAGGATCAATGAGCAGTTCTTC
j_gene: TRBJ1-5; v_gene: TRBV5-6; d_gene: .; abundance: many; CDR3aa: CASSFTRFGGGNQPQHF; CDR3nt: TGTGCCAGCAGCTTCACGAGGTTCGGGGGCGGCAATCAGCCCCAGCATTTT
j_gene: TRBJ2-7; v_gene: TRBV6-1; d_gene: .; abundance: .; CDR3aa: CASSASDLYEQYF; CDR3nt: TGTGCCAGCAGTGCGTCGGACCTCTACGAGCAGTACTTC
j_gene: TRBJ1-1; v_gene: TRBV5-8; d_gene: TRBD1; abundance: few; CDR3aa: CASNLPGGAYTEAFF; CDR3nt: TGTGCCAGCAACTTGCCAGGGGGCGCGTATACTGAAGCTTTCTTT
j_gene: TRBJ2-3; v_gene: TRBV5-1; d_gene: .; abundance: many; CDR3aa: CASSPGTVTSTDTQYF; CDR3nt: TGCGCCAGCAGCCCGGGGACGGTGACTAGCACAGATACGCAGTATTTT
j_gene: TRBJ2-3; v_gene: TRBV5-8; d_gene: .; abundance: many; CDR3aa: CASSGDGTSTDTQYF; CDR3nt: TGTGCCAGCAGTGGGGACGGAACCAGCACAGATACGCAGTATTTT
j_gene: TRBJ2-7; v_gene: TRBV27; d_gene: TRBD2; abundance: .; CDR3aa: CASSFSGGFEQYF; CDR3nt: TGTGCCAGCAGTTTTTCGGGAGGGTTCGAGCAGTACTTC
j_gene: TRBJ1-2; v_gene: TRBV28; d_gene: TRBD1; abundance: .; CDR3aa: CASRLQGDGYGYTF; CDR3nt: TGTGCCAGCAGACTTCAGGGGGACGGCTATGGCTACACCTTC
j_gene: TRBJ2-1; v_gene: TRBV20-1; d_gene: .; abundance: .; CDR3aa: CSVVAESYNEQFF; CDR3nt: TGCAGTGTCGTAGCCGAGTCCTACAATGAGCAGTTCTTC
j_gene: TRBJ1-4; v_gene: TRBV2; d_gene: .; abundance: .; CDR3aa: CASRDPMQGWEKLFF; CDR3nt: TGTGCCAGCAGGGATCCCATGCAGGGGTGGGAAAAACTGTTTTTT
j_gene: TRBJ2-3; v_gene: TRBV7-9; d_gene: TRBD1; abundance: many; CDR3aa: CASSPPADRAGYF; CDR3nt: TGTGCCAGCAGCCCCCCCGCGGACAGGGCTGGGTATTTT
j_gene: TRBJ2-1; v_gene: TRBV7-9; d_gene: .; abundance: few; CDR3aa: CASSLAGIYNEQFF; CDR3nt: TGTGCCAGCAGCTTAGCGGGGATCTACAATGAGCAGTTCTTC
j_gene: TRBJ1-3; v_gene: TRBV12-3/TRBV12-4; d_gene: .; abundance: few; CDR3aa: CASSPGLPDTIYF; CDR3nt: TGTGCCAGCAGCCCCGGGTTGCCCGACACCATATATTTT